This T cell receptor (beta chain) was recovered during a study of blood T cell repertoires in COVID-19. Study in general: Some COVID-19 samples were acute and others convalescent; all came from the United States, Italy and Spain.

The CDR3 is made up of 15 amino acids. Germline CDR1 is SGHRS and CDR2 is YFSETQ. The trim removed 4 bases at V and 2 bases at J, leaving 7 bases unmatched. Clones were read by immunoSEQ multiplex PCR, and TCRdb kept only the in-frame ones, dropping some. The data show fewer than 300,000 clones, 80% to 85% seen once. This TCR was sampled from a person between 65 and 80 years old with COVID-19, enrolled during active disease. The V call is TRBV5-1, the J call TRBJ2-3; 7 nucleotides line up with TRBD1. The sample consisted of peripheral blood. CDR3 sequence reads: CASSTHRGFTDTQYF. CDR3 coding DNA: TGCGCCAGCAGCACCCACAGGGGTTTCACAGATACGCAGTATTTT. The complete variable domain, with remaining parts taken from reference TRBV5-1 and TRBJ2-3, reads KAGVTQTPRYLIKTRGQQVTLSCSPISGHRSVSWYQQTPGQGLQFLFEYFSETQRNKGNFPGRFSGRQFSNSRSEMNVSTLELGDSALYLCASSTHRGFTDTQYFGPGTRLTVL.